The source of this T cell receptor (beta chain) is a study of blood T cell repertoires in COVID-19. Under the authors' procedure: Researchers report that nucleated cell counts were estimated from reference gene primer amplification. The method was immunoSEQ multiplex PCR; TCRdb's version includes in-frame clones alone and lacks a portion of them. V and J calls and clone size are as listed in that table; D and trimming were resolved from the DNA. Of roughly 250,000 clones listed, 88% are singletons. The CDR3 length is 13 residues. V gave up 2 bases and J gave up 4 bases; unmatched junction bases: 4. Germline values: CDR1 GTSNPN, CDR2 SVGIG (reference sequence).

Sequencing used PBMCs or T cells enriched from blood (not recorded which). The receptor was isolated from a woman in her thirties or forties with acute COVID-19. J is TRBJ1-2 and V is TRBV30; TRBD1 matches 7 bases. The CDR3 nucleotides read TGTGCCTGGAGTAGGGGACAGATCTATGGCTACACCTTC. Translated: CAWSRGQIYGYTF.